These 32 T cell receptor beta chains came from one sample sequenced in a study of early T cells in non-severe SARS-CoV-2 infection (dated by TCRdb to the early 2020s). Libraries were constructed by 5' RACE. The sequencing machine was a NextSeq 500. The public reads were reanalyzed by TCRdb: fastp trimming at Q25, MiXCR alignment, in-frame beta chains only. When rows share a CDR3 protein, they turn into one entry using the most common DNA and genes. The sample table holds tens of thousands of distinct CDR3 sequences, of which around 9.3% were seen once. 20% of the sample comes from the top ten. Sequenced input: whole blood. The receptor set was obtained from an adult who was a healthcare worker with PCR-confirmed SARS-CoV-2 infection or an uninfected control (not recorded which).

This clonotype was detected only a few times. The V and J genes are TRBV20-1 and TRBJ1-1; D is unclear. From germline, CDR1 is DFQATT and CDR2 SNEGSKA (reference sequence). This CDR3 is built from 10 residues. V was cut by 5 bases and J by 7 bases, with 8 bases left in between. The chain's CDR3 is CSARLIEAFF. CDR3 in DNA: TGCAGTGCTCGCTTAATTGAAGCTTTCTTT.

This clonotype was seen more than once but under ten times. J is TRBJ2-3 and V is TRBV5-1; D tentatively reads TRBD1 or TRBD2 (5 bases each). CDR3 length: 15 residues. V was trimmed by 3 bases and J by 3 bases, leaving 14 bases between them. Per the germline V gene, CDR1 is SGHRS and CDR2 is YFSETQ. Here the CDR3 DNA reads TGCGCCAGCAGCTGGGGGAATGGAGGTACAGATACGCAGTATTTT. It is translated as CASSWGNGGTDTQYF. Looking up the rest from reference TRBV5-1 and TRBJ2-3 gives the full variable domain: KAGVTQTPRYLIKTRGQQVTLSCSPISGHRSVSWYQQTPGQGLQFLFEYFSETQRNKGNFPGRFSGRQFSNSRSEMNVSTLELGDSALYLCASSWGNGGTDTQYFGPGTRLTVL.

This clonotype was detected only a few times. V is TRBV27 and J is TRBJ2-7; 8 positions match TRBD1. In germline, CDR1 is MNHEY, CDR2 SMNVEV (reference sequence). V trimming: 10 bases; J trimming: 2 bases; junction bases outside the gene matches: 4. CDR3 length equals 12 residues. CDR3 region: CATGTGPYEQYF. Written as DNA, the CDR3 is TGTGCCACCGGGACAGGCCCCTACGAGCAGTACTTC.

The chain is built from TRBV21-1 and TRBJ1-1. TRBV21-1 is labeled a pseudogene. The CDR3 is 14 residues long. The CDR3 sequence is CASTTWTEQDEAFF. DNA of the CDR3: TGTGCCAGCACTACTTGGACTGAGCAGGATGAAGCTTTCTTT.

V usage is TRBV12-3 or TRBV12-4 and J usage is TRBJ1-2; 11 bases align to TRBD1. V shed 6 bases and J 5 bases; nucleotides not matched to a gene: 2. The CDR3 length is 13 residues. The CDR3 DNA reads TGTGCCAGCAGCCGGGACAGGGGGTATGGCTACACCTTC. It codes for CASSRDRGYGYTF.

This clonotype showed up just a few times. The chain couples TRBV29-1 to TRBJ1-2; D is uncertain. The ends were cut back, 3 bases at V and 8 bases at J, with 4 bases in the middle. The V gene's germline CDR1 is SQVTM and CDR2 ANQGSEA. The CDR3 covers 9 residues. CDR3 DNA: TGCAGCGTTGATCAAGGCTACACCTTC. It encodes CSVDQGYTF.

This clonotype was counted ten times or more. The CDR3 DNA follows: TGTGCCAGCAGCCCAGGGACTTCCCGCGGGCAGTTCTTC. It encodes CASSPGTSRGQFF. The chain couples TRBV14 to TRBJ2-1; a weak D match, TRBD2 (6 bases). This CDR3 has 13 amino acids. Trimming left V 4 bases short and J 12 bases short, with 16 bases between. CDR1 is SGHDN and CDR2 is FVKESK in the germline V gene.

This clonotype was observed many times. CDR3 amino acids: CASSYYGASNYGYTF. The CDR3 coding sequence is TGTGCCAGCAGTTACTATGGGGCCTCTAACTATGGCTACACCTTC. The chain links TRBV6-6 to TRBJ1-2; perhaps TRBD1 as D (5 bases). Germline V gene data show CDR1 as MNHNY and CDR2 as SVGAGI (reference sequence). Trimming removed 1 base at V and 0 bases at J, with 9 bases between. The CDR3 sequence is 15 residues long.

This clonotype was detected a few times. The genes are TRBV12-3 or TRBV12-4 and TRBJ2-2; D could derive from TRBD1 or TRBD2 (5 bases each). Trimming removed 4 bases at V and 6 bases at J, with 12 bases between. The CDR3 covers 14 residues. The CDR3 sequence is CASSSGTRAGELFF. CDR3 in DNA: TGTGCCAGCAGTTCCGGGACGAGAGCCGGGGAGCTGTTTTTT.

The chain uses TRBV20-1 and TRBJ2-1, with D tentatively TRBD1 (5 bases). In germline, CDR1 is DFQATT, CDR2 SNEGSKA (reference sequence). The V end lost 1 base, the J end lost 4 bases, and 20 bases lay between the germline ends. This CDR3 has 17 amino acids. The CDR3 nucleotides are TGCAGTGCTAGAGGCTATGACAGTTTGGAATTATACAATGAGCAGTTCTTC. Protein product: CSARGYDSLELYNEQFF.

This clonotype was seen more than once but under ten times. The rearrangement joins TRBV11-3 to TRBJ2-1; D uncertain. Germline V CDR1 and CDR2: SGHNT, YENEEA. This CDR3 has 13 amino acids. V lost 1 base and J 7 bases, leaving 8 bases between the germline ends. The CDR3 loop reads CASSLGGVNEQFF. The CDR3 DNA follows: TGTGCCAGCAGCTTAGGCGGAGTTAATGAGCAGTTCTTC.

The V gene is TRBV5-1, the J gene TRBJ2-2; TRBD2 might be the D (5 bases). The CDR3 contains 15 residues. Trimming left V 4 bases short and J 6 bases short, with 16 bases between. CDR1 is SGHRS and CDR2 is YFSETQ in the germline V gene. In DNA, the CDR3 is TGCGCCAGCAGCCCTGCGGGCCTCGCCCCCGGGGAGCTGTTTTTT. Encoded protein: CASSPAGLAPGELFF.

This clonotype was seen at least ten times. This chain joins TRBV10-2 and TRBJ2-2; 8 nucleotides agree with TRBD1. CDR3 length: 16 amino acids. Germline CDR1 is WSHSY and CDR2 is SAAADI. J was trimmed by 0 bases and V by 6 bases; bases with no gene match: 6. The CDR3 coding sequence is TGCGCCAGCAGGTTACAGGGGGGCACGAACACCGGGGAGCTGTTTTTT. Its protein is CASRLQGGTNTGELFF.

Many counts were recorded for this clonotype. This sequence joins TRBV18 and TRBJ1-4; no definite D call. V lost 6 bases to trimming and J lost 0 bases, with 14 bases between them. The germline V gene encodes CDR1 KGHSH and CDR2 LQKENI. This CDR3 is 16 amino acids long. The CDR3 bases are TGTGCCAGCTCTCAGACCCAGGCATCAACTAATGAAAAACTGTTTTTT. Translated: CASSQTQASTNEKLFF.

The J gene is TRBJ1-3, the V gene TRBV28, with 9 bases aligning to TRBD1. The germline V gene has CDR1 MDHEN and CDR2 SYDVKM. The CDR3 is 14 amino acids. After removal of 4 bases from V and 4 bases from J, the junction contained 2 bases not matched to a gene. The CDR3 region is CASSSGQGGNTIYF. CDR3 bases: TGTGCCAGCAGTTCAGGACAGGGGGGAAACACCATATATTTT.

This clonotype was seen more than once but under ten times. It is unclear where the CDR3 begins or ends on the DNA, so no DNA is shown, and the CDR3 is as TCRdb lists it. The V call is TRBV7-5, the J call TRBJ1-5; the table calls TRBD1, which could not be checked here. TRBV7-5 is noted as a pseudogene. The CDR3 is made up of 21 amino acids, end residues included. CDR3 region: CISVSEAQRGRQGLSNQPQHF.

This clonotype has ten or more counts. The rearrangement links TRBV5-5 to TRBJ1-5; D not certain. The CDR3 is made up of 13 amino acids. V lost 5 bases and J lost 5, with 11 bases in between. CDR1 SGHKS and CDR2 YYEKEE come from the germline V gene (reference sequence). The CDR3 coding sequence is TGTGCCAGCAGTTACAATTCGGATCAGCCCCAGCATTTT. Protein product: CASSYNSDQPQHF.

V usage is TRBV7-2 and J usage is TRBJ2-7; 7 nucleotides align to TRBD1. Unmatched junction bases numbered 7, after V lost 2 bases and J lost 3 bases. Germline V gives CDR1 SGHTA, CDR2 FQGNSA. The CDR3 loop spans 15 amino acids. The CDR3 protein is CASSLSRDSYYEQYF. DNA for the CDR3: TGTGCCAGCAGCTTATCCCGGGACAGTTACTACGAGCAGTACTTC.

This chain uses TRBV12-3 or TRBV12-4 with TRBJ2-7; 14 bases are shared with TRBD2. The CDR3 consists of 15 residues. Trimming took 5 bases from V and 5 from J; bases not matched to a gene: 5. The CDR3 DNA sequence: TGTGCCAGCAGTCGGGGACTAGCGGGGGTCCACGAGCAGTACTTC. Residues: CASSRGLAGVHEQYF.

This clonotype came up a few times. The chain couples TRBV7-8 to TRBJ1-1; D is undetermined. Trimming took off 8 bases at V and 4 bases at J, with 17 bases between the two ends. CDR1 and CDR2 (germline): SGHVS, FQNEAQ. This CDR3 has 14 residues. CDR3 DNA sequence: TGTGCCAGCTCTAGGATACCCGGGGTCACTGAAGCTTTCTTT. It is translated as CASSRIPGVTEAFF. The full variable domain, completed using reference TRBV7-8 and TRBJ1-1, is GAGVSQSPRYKVAKRGQDVALRCDPISGHVSLFWYQQALGQGPEFLTYFQNEAQLDKSGLPSDRFFAERPEGSVSTLKIQRTQQEDSAVYLCASSRIPGVTEAFFGQGTRLTVV.

About this clonotype: A read error may be the cause here, since a much bigger clone is one base away. This chain joins TRBV12-3 or TRBV12-4 and TRBJ1-3, with a possible D match to TRBD1 (5 bases). This CDR3 has 16 residues. This chain's CDR3 is CASSPQQAPSENTIYF. The CDR3 DNA reads as TGTGCCAGCAGCCCGCAACAGGCCCCCTCTGAAAACACCATATATTTT.

This clonotype was counted at least ten times. The chain combines TRBV10-1 with TRBJ2-5, with D possibly TRBD1 on 6 matching bases. CDR1 WNHNN and CDR2 SYGVQD come from the germline V gene (reference sequence). The V and J ends lost 4 bases and 5 bases respectively, with 11 bases between them. The CDR3 totals 13 residues. The CDR3 reads CASSGTVQETQYF. DNA for the CDR3: TGCGCCAGCAGTGGGACAGTCCAGGAGACCCAGTACTTC.

This clonotype has at least ten counts. The V call is TRBV5-6, the J call TRBJ1-3; D ambiguous. The CDR3 is 16 residues long. V was trimmed by 3 bases and J by 4 bases, leaving 17 bases between them. The germline gives CDR1 SGHDT, CDR2 YYEEEE. This CDR3 reads CASSWTLKDSGNTIYF. The CDR3 nucleotides are TGTGCCAGCAGCTGGACCTTGAAGGACTCCGGAAACACCATATATTTT.

This clonotype was seen repeatedly, ten times or more. The chain links TRBV7-8 to TRBJ2-1, with TRBD2 as a possible D gene (6 bases). The germline gives CDR1 SGHVS, CDR2 FQNEAQ. This CDR3 spans 14 amino acids. V was trimmed by 10 bases and J by 0 bases, leaving 13 bases between them. The CDR3 nucleotides are TGTGCCACCTCCCGCGGGGTCTCCTACAATGAGCAGTTCTTC. This gives the protein CATSRGVSYNEQFF.

This clonotype showed up just a few times. The V and J genes are TRBV4-1 and TRBJ2-1; D is possibly TRBD1 (6 bases). V shed 9 bases and J shed 1 base, with 16 bases lying between them. The CDR3 has 15 amino acids. Per germline, CDR1 MGHRA and CDR2 YSYEKL. The CDR3 loop is CASSKTGHSYNEQFF. DNA for the CDR3: TGCGCCAGTTCTAAGACAGGCCATTCCTACAATGAGCAGTTCTTC.

V gene TRBV10-3 combines with J gene TRBJ2-1; perhaps TRBD2 as D (5 bases). V lost 6 bases and J lost 7, with 10 bases in between. CDR3 length: 12 residues. The V gene's germline CDR1 is ENHRY and CDR2 SYGVKD. CDR3 nucleotide sequence: TGTGCCATCAGCGCCTCGGGGAATGAGCAGTTCTTC. It is translated as CAISASGNEQFF.

This chain uses TRBV12-3 or TRBV12-4 with TRBJ2-2, with D perhaps matching TRBD1 (5 bases). There are 13 residues in the CDR3. Trimming left V 6 bases short and J 5 bases short, with 10 bases between. For the CDR3, the DNA is TGTGCCAGCAGGCAGGGTGGAACCGGGGAGCTGTTTTTT. Protein product: CASRQGGTGELFF.

This clonotype was counted at least ten times. The chain couples TRBV12-3 or TRBV12-4 to TRBJ1-1; D remains ambiguous. The CDR3 is 14 residues long. V shed 4 bases and J shed 0 bases, with 9 bases lying between them. The CDR3 loop reads CASSWSGMNTEAFF. DNA for the CDR3: TGTGCCAGCAGTTGGAGTGGGATGAACACTGAAGCTTTCTTT.

This clonotype was picked up a small number of times. The chain combines TRBV5-1 with TRBJ1-1, with TRBD1 identical over 11 bases. Germline V CDR1 and CDR2: SGHRS, YFSETQ. V lost 4 bases to trimming and J lost 0 bases; unmatched junction nucleotides: 5. The CDR3 consists of 16 residues. CDR3 loop: CASSAGTGGLNTEAFF. In nucleotides, the CDR3 is TGCGCCAGCAGCGCTGGGACAGGGGGTTTGAACACTGAAGCTTTCTTT.

This clonotype was picked up a small number of times. The rearrangement links TRBV2 to TRBJ2-1; 9 bases line up with TRBD2. The CDR3 runs 17 residues. Germline V CDR1 and CDR2: SNHLY, FYNNEI. Trimming at V came to 7 bases and at J to 8 bases, leaving 18 bases not matched to a gene. The CDR3 is CASTPRLGTSPPYEQFF. CDR3 DNA sequence: TGTGCCAGCACCCCCCGCCTTGGGACTAGCCCCCCTTATGAGCAGTTCTTC.

This clonotype was recorded at least ten times. The chain uses TRBV5-1 and TRBJ2-3; D remains unclear. The CDR3 runs 13 residues. Germline V CDR1 and CDR2: SGHRS, YFSETQ. Trimming removed 2 bases at V and 4 bases at J, with 8 bases between. The CDR3 is CASSFRNSDTQYF. CDR3 bases: TGCGCCAGCAGCTTTCGAAACTCAGATACGCAGTATTTT.

This clonotype showed up just a few times. This chain uses TRBV27 with TRBJ1-2; D unclear. CDR3 length: 12 amino acids. The ends were cut back, 8 bases at V and 8 bases at J, with 15 bases in the middle. The V gene's germline CDR1 is MNHEY and CDR2 SMNVEV (reference sequence). The CDR3 is CASLARPGGYTF. For the CDR3, the DNA is TGTGCCAGCTTGGCCCGGCCGGGGGGCTACACCTTC.